Each of the 7 T cell receptor beta chains below was sequenced from the same sample in a study of T cell responses to AZD1222 COVID-19 vaccine. Sequencing used immunoSEQ multiplex PCR; TCRdb keeps in-frame clones, though not all of them. Of around 77,000 clones listed, about nine tenths are singletons. This specimen was peripheral blood, taken on day 0 of AZD1222 vaccination. Receptors were obtained from an adult in good health.

The V and J genes are TRBV3-1 (or the pseudogene TRBV3-2) and TRBJ2-2, with 12 bases aligning to TRBD2. CDR1 and CDR2 (germline): LGHDT, YNNKEL (reference sequence). J gave up 6 bases and V 0 bases, and 11 bases lay outside the gene matches. The CDR3 is made up of 19 amino acids. CDR3 coding DNA: TGTGCCAGCAGCCAAGAATATCCACCTAGCGGGGGGGCGGCCGGGGAGCTGTTTTTT. Its translation: CASSQEYPPSGGAAGELFF.

CDR3 nucleotide sequence: TGTGCCAGCAGTCATACAGGACACTACGAGCAGTACTTC. Protein: CASSHTGHYEQYF. This chain connects TRBV7-9 to TRBJ2-7; tentative D call: TRBD1 (5 bases). Deletions cut 6 bases from V and 3 bases from J, with 12 bases between. The germline V gene encodes CDR1 SEHNR and CDR2 FQNEAQ (reference sequence). The CDR3 extends over 13 amino acids.

The rearrangement joins TRBV4-3 to TRBJ2-3; D possibly uses TRBD1 or TRBD2 (5 bases each). The CDR3 sequence is 15 residues long. V shed 0 bases and J shed 0 bases, with 7 bases lying between them. Germline assignment: CDR1 LGHNA and CDR2 YSLEER. The CDR3 reads CASSQDWDSTDTQYF. Here the CDR3 DNA reads TGCGCCAGCAGCCAAGATTGGGACAGCACAGATACGCAGTATTTT.

The gene calls are TRBV2 and TRBJ2-1; tentatively, D is TRBD1 (5 bases). V lost 11 bases and J lost 6, with 11 bases in between. Germline V gene data show CDR1 as SNHLY and CDR2 as FYNNEI. The CDR3 length is 11 residues. Written as DNA, the CDR3 is TGTGCCGGAAGGCAGGGCAATGAGCAGTTCTTC. Translating it yields CAGRQGNEQFF.

The chain couples TRBV5-4 to TRBJ1-1, with D unresolved. V lost 3 bases and J lost 1, with 13 bases in between. The CDR3 is made up of 15 amino acids. Germline-derived CDR1 and CDR2 are SGHNT and YYREEE (reference sequence). The CDR3 reads CASSSKGSPNTEAFF. CDR3 nucleotides: TGTGCCAGCAGCTCAAAGGGCAGCCCGAACACTGAAGCTTTCTTT.

The chain links TRBV2 to TRBJ1-5; TRBD1 matches 7 bases. CDR1 is SNHLY and CDR2 is FYNNEI in the germline V gene. With 9 bases clipped from V and 5 bases from J, the junction kept 7 bases outside the gene matches. CDR3 size: 13 residues. CDR3 loop: CASDREIDQPQHF. In nucleotides, the CDR3 is TGTGCCAGTGACAGGGAAATCGATCAGCCCCAGCATTTT.

The chain is built from TRBV3-1 (or the pseudogene TRBV3-2) and TRBJ2-3; no definite D call. This CDR3 contains 12 residues. The V end was cut by 3 bases, the J end by 5 bases, with 6 bases between. Germline values: CDR1 LGHDT, CDR2 YNNKEL (reference sequence). The CDR3: CASSHGVDTQYF. The CDR3 DNA reads as TGTGCCAGCAGCCACGGAGTAGATACGCAGTATTTT.